One sample yielded the 10 T cell receptor beta chains listed below, sequenced in a study of blood T cell repertoires in COVID-19. The protocol was immunoSEQ multiplex PCR, while the TCRdb copy is restricted to in-frame clones and leaves out a portion. The sample records 70,000 or so clones, around 74% being singletons. Sample: peripheral blood. These TCRs come from a man between 70 and 80 years old with acute or convalescent COVID-19.

The chain uses TRBV28 and TRBJ1-1, with unresolved D. V was clipped by 3 bases and J by 11 bases, with 10 bases between them. Germline V CDR1 and CDR2: MDHEN, SYDVKM. The CDR3 spans 11 residues. The CDR3 loop is CASSFRGYAFF. As DNA, the CDR3 is TGTGCCAGCAGTTTTCGGGGTTACGCTTTCTTT.

This clone was recorded a few times. The V call is TRBV7-9, the J call TRBJ2-1; D gene uncertain. Germline CDR1 SEHNR, CDR2 FQNEAQ (reference sequence). This CDR3 has 13 residues. Trimming took off 3 bases at V and 3 bases at J, with 6 bases between the two ends. CDR3 DNA: TGTGCCAGCAGCTTCCCCCACTACAATGAGCAGTTCTTC. Residues: CASSFPHYNEQFF.

This clone was seen only once. V and J are TRBV7-2 and TRBJ2-1; TRBD2 matches 12 bases. Germline V gene lookup returns CDR1 SGHTA and CDR2 FQGNSA. V trimming: 5 bases; J trimming: 7 bases; junction bases outside the gene matches: 12. The CDR3 is 17 amino acids. The CDR3 region is CASSLRRGLAGKNEQFF. In DNA form, the CDR3 reads TGTGCCAGCAGCCTTAGGCGCGGACTAGCGGGAAAGAATGAGCAGTTCTTC. Complete variable domain (other parts from reference TRBV7-2 and TRBJ2-1): GAGVSQSPSNKVTEKGKDVELRCDPISGHTALYWYRQSLGQGLEFLIYFQGNSAPDKSGLPSDRFSAERTGGSVSTLTIQRTQQEDSAVYLCASSLRRGLAGKNEQFFGPGTRLTVL.

The CDR3 loop reads CASSLRDRDSPLHF. The DNA of the CDR3 is TGTGCCAGCAGTCTCCGGGACAGGGATTCACCCCTCCACTTT. This sequence joins TRBV6-1 and TRBJ1-6; 9 positions match TRBD1. The germline CDR1 and CDR2 sequences are MNHNS and SASEGT. V trimming: 5 bases; J trimming: 8 bases; junction bases outside the gene matches: 4. There are 14 residues in the CDR3.

This clone was observed a handful of times. This chain joins TRBV5-1 and TRBJ2-3, with D perhaps matching TRBD1 (6 bases). Germline loops: CDR1 SGHRS, CDR2 YFSETQ. The CDR3 spans 16 residues. Trimming took off 4 bases at V and 0 bases at J, with 15 bases between the two ends. This chain's CDR3 is CASSTGTPASTDTQYF. CDR3 DNA: TGCGCCAGCAGCACTGGGACACCGGCTAGCACAGATACGCAGTATTTT. Filled out from reference TRBV5-1 and TRBJ2-3, the complete variable domain reads KAGVTQTPRYLIKTRGQQVTLSCSPISGHRSVSWYQQTPGQGLQFLFEYFSETQRNKGNFPGRFSGRQFSNSRSEMNVSTLELGDSALYLCASSTGTPASTDTQYFGPGTRLTVL.

This clone was recorded a few times. CDR3 sequence reads: CASSDLQGSPQHF. The CDR3 nucleotides are TGTGCCAGCAGTGACCTACAGGGTAGTCCCCAGCATTTT. The chain uses TRBV6-1 and TRBJ1-5; tentatively, D is TRBD1 (6 bases). The CDR3 covers 13 residues. CDR1 MNHNS and CDR2 SASEGT come from the germline V gene. The ends were cut back, 3 bases at V and 10 bases at J, with 13 bases in the middle.

The count of this clone is one. The chain joins TRBV5-1 to TRBJ1-1; D is perhaps TRBD1 (6 bases). The ends were cut back, 4 bases at V and 1 base at J, with 8 bases in the middle. Germline V gene lookup returns CDR1 SGHRS and CDR2 YFSETQ. The CDR3 totals 13 residues. CDR3 sequence: CASSPRGNTEAFF. The CDR3 DNA reads TGCGCCAGCAGCCCCAGGGGGAACACTGAAGCTTTCTTT.

This rearrangement joins TRBV7-9 to TRBJ1-6; perhaps TRBD1 as D (6 bases). There are 14 residues in the CDR3. Germline values: CDR1 SEHNR, CDR2 FQNEAQ (reference sequence). Trimming removed 10 bases at V and 6 bases at J, with 16 bases between. This CDR3 reads CAIEQGSGNSPLHF. The CDR3 nucleotides read TGTGCCATCGAACAGGGCTCGGGTAATTCACCCCTCCACTTT.

The chain combines TRBV27 with TRBJ1-1, with 8 positions matching TRBD1. V lost 5 bases, J lost 0 bases, and 8 bases stayed unmatched. CDR3 length: 16 residues. Germline CDR1 MNHEY, CDR2 SMNVEV (reference sequence). CDR3 in amino acids: CASSPYTGGLNTEAFF. CDR3 sequence (DNA): TGTGCCAGCAGTCCTTATACAGGGGGACTGAACACTGAAGCTTTCTTT.

The chain links TRBV19 to TRBJ2-4; 9 positions agree with TRBD2. The V gene's germline CDR1 is LNHDA and CDR2 SQIVND (reference sequence). The CDR3 totals 21 residues. J gave up 2 bases and V 1 base, and 18 bases lay outside the gene matches. This CDR3 reads CASSIALAGTSQLLSKNIQYF. For the CDR3, the DNA is TGTGCCAGTAGTATAGCCCTAGCCGGGACTAGCCAGCTTCTGTCCAAAAACATTCAGTACTTC.